This TCR beta chain comes out of a study of cytomegalovirus exposure and HLA in healthy donors. Study results and limitations: The authors listed 180 or so TCR beta chains as cytomegalovirus-associated.

The CDR3 contains 14 residues. V was trimmed by 5 bases and J by 5 bases, leaving 13 bases between them. Germline V gene lookup returns CDR1 SGHTA and CDR2 FQGNSA. Worth noting for this clone: Its antigen is not identified.

The PCR was carried out with 60 Vbeta primers and 13 Jbeta primers. Methods used by the authors: Tens of millions of unique TCR beta chains, 9 million to 14 million shared, were counted in a later analysis. Measured with immunoSEQ multiplex PCR; TCRdb has only the in-frame clones, and not every one. V and J calls and clone size follow that table, whereas D and trimming were derived from the DNA. The sample lists tens of thousands of clones; nearly 70% were seen once. Each donor's status was that of a healthy bone marrow donor. Sequenced sample: PBMCs. This TCR was sampled from a woman aged 45-65 years in good health and CMV-seropositive. The chain employs TRBV7-2 and TRBJ1-5; D might be TRBD1 (5 bases). CDR3 in amino acids: CASSPRAGYQPQHF. CDR3 sequence (DNA): TGTGCCAGCAGCCCACGGGCAGGGTATCAGCCCCAGCATTTT.